Shown below are 32 T cell receptor beta chains from a single sample sequenced in a study of shared clonotypes between healthy human individuals. The data were produced by immunoSEQ multiplex PCR, yet TCRdb's version contains in-frame clones alone and is incomplete. This sample has 2 million to 3 million clones, with more than 85% found just once. Source material: naive CD4+ T cells from PBMCs. Described subset: CD45RA+ positively selected. Every receptor here comes from a man aged 18-30 years in good health. Some clones in this sample may be carry-over from other donors' samples.

A word on this clone: Other DNA sequences in this sample translate to the same CDR3. The chain joins TRBV4-3 to TRBJ2-7; the D is unclear. The CDR3 is made up of 13 amino acids. V dropped 0 bases and J dropped 4 bases, with 7 bases sitting between them. Germline V CDR1 and CDR2: LGHNA, YSLEER. The CDR3 DNA reads TGCGCCAGCAGCCAAGATGTAGGGTACGAGCAGTACTTC. This codes for CASSQDVGYEQYF.

The chain employs TRBV10-3 and TRBJ2-5, with 9 bases fitting TRBD1. The junction had 9 bases not matched to a gene; V was cut back by 11 bases and J by 5 bases. The CDR3 runs 13 residues. Germline-derived CDR1 and CDR2 are ENHRY and SYGVKD. As DNA, the CDR3 is TGTGCCGTTGGACAGGGGCCAGGGGAGACCCAGTACTTC. This codes for CAVGQGPGETQYF.

This clone was picked up one time. The gene calls are TRBV7-8 and TRBJ2-7; D is possibly TRBD1 (5 bases). The CDR3 is 17 amino acids. The V end was cut by 4 bases, the J end by 6 bases, with 25 bases between. CDR1 is SGHVS and CDR2 is FQNEAQ in the germline V gene. The CDR3 sequence: CASSSHPRPGRLSEQYF. Written as DNA, the CDR3 is TGTGCCAGCAGCTCCCACCCCCGGCCAGGGCGGTTATCCGAGCAGTACTTC.

The chain links TRBV9 to TRBJ2-1; 10 bases fit TRBD1. Germline V gene data show CDR1 as SGDLS and CDR2 as YYNGEE. There are 13 residues in the CDR3. V trimming: 3 bases; J trimming: 7 bases; junction bases outside the gene matches: 1. The CDR3 protein is CASSGTGGNEQFF. For the CDR3, the DNA is TGTGCCAGCAGCGGGACAGGGGGTAATGAGCAGTTCTTC.

V gene TRBV10-3 combines with J gene TRBJ2-7; D gene unclear. The CDR3 is made up of 15 amino acids. Trimming left V 0 bases short and J 1 base short, with 10 bases between. Per germline, CDR1 ENHRY and CDR2 SYGVKD. DNA for the CDR3: TGTGCCATCAGTGAGTCGTTGTCAGCTTCCTACGAGCAGTACTTC. It yields the protein CAISESLSASYEQYF.

The chain links TRBV11-3 to TRBJ2-7, with a possible D match to TRBD1 (6 bases). CDR1 and CDR2 from the germline V gene are SGHNT and YENEEA. The CDR3 contains 16 residues. V shed 2 bases and J shed 6 bases, with 20 bases lying between them. In nucleotides, the CDR3 is TGTGCCAGCAGCTTAAGTTACAGCGACAGGTCCAGCGAGCAGTACTTC. This sequence encodes CASSLSYSDRSSEQYF.

J is TRBJ2-2 and V is TRBV5-1, with 9 positions matching TRBD1. Losses at the gene ends were 0 bases for V and 0 bases for J; bases not matched to a gene: 9. Germline assignment: CDR1 SGHRS and CDR2 YFSETQ. CDR3 length: 19 amino acids. This CDR3 is CASSLARDRALPNTGELFF. CDR3 DNA sequence: TGCGCCAGCAGCTTGGCCCGGGACAGGGCCCTTCCGAACACCGGGGAGCTGTTTTTT.

This chain joins TRBV6-1 and TRBJ2-1; 11 bases agree with TRBD1. This CDR3 spans 13 amino acids. V trimming: 8 bases; J trimming: 6 bases; junction bases outside the gene matches: 3. CDR1 is MNHNS, CDR2 SASEGT, per germline. CDR3 DNA: TGTGCCAGCGCCGGGACAGGGGGCAATGAGCAGTTCTTC. This codes for CASAGTGGNEQFF.

This chain joins TRBV2 and TRBJ2-2, with 10 nucleotides matching TRBD2. This CDR3 comprises 16 residues. The junction had 9 bases not matched to a gene; V was cut back by 7 bases and J by 4 bases. Germline V CDR1 and CDR2: SNHLY, FYNNEI. Here the CDR3 DNA reads TGTGCCAGCATTTTCAGCGGGAGGGCGGGCACCGGGGAGCTGTTTTTT. Encoded protein: CASIFSGRAGTGELFF.

This clone was found once. V usage is TRBV25-1 and J usage is TRBJ2-6; D gene unclear. CDR1 and CDR2 (germline): MGHDK, SYGVNS. CDR3 length: 14 residues. The V and J ends lost 6 bases and 1 base respectively, with 7 bases between them. The CDR3 bases are TGTGCCAGCAGCCTGGGGTCTGGGGCCAACGTCCTGACTTTC. Translation gives CASSLGSGANVLTF.

This clone was observed a handful of times. This rearrangement joins TRBV2 to TRBJ1-1; D ambiguous. This CDR3 has 13 residues. Germline V lookup: CDR1 SNHLY, CDR2 FYNNEI. The V and J ends lost 4 bases and 1 base respectively, with 7 bases between them. The CDR3 sequence is CASSVNPNTEAFF. The DNA of the CDR3 is TGTGCCAGCAGTGTAAATCCGAACACTGAAGCTTTCTTT.

This clone was detected only a few times. This chain uses TRBV5-4 with TRBJ2-6; TRBD1 might be the D (8 bases). CDR3 size: 20 residues. V lost 3 bases and J lost 4, with 26 bases in between. Per the germline V gene, CDR1 is SGHNT and CDR2 is YYREEE (reference sequence). CDR3 bases: TGTGCCAGCAGCTCCAGGGGGCGCGGGGGCTCCCCGTGGGGGGCCAACGTCCTGACTTTC. Protein product: CASSSRGRGGSPWGANVLTF.

The V gene is TRBV28, the J gene TRBJ1-1; 9 bases map to TRBD1. The V segment lost 2 bases and the J segment 3 bases; nucleotides outside the gene matches: 7. The CDR3 extends over 16 amino acids. Germline CDR1 is MDHEN and CDR2 is SYDVKM. This chain's CDR3 is CASSLQQGAGYTEAFF. In nucleotides, the CDR3 is TGTGCCAGCAGTTTACAACAGGGGGCAGGGTACACTGAAGCTTTCTTT.

In this sample, this clone turned up once. Other DNA variants within this sample encode the same CDR3. The gene calls are TRBV5-1 and TRBJ2-1; 10 positions agree with TRBD2. The V and J ends lost 0 bases and 9 bases, in that order; junction bases with no gene match: 3. The germline CDR1 and CDR2 sequences are SGHRS and YFSETQ. The CDR3 is 14 residues long. The CDR3 loop reads CASSLGTSGTEQFF. CDR3 sequence (DNA): TGCGCCAGCAGCTTGGGGACTAGCGGTACTGAGCAGTTCTTC.

The chain couples TRBV28 to TRBJ2-2, with TRBD1 identical over 7 bases. The germline V gene encodes CDR1 MDHEN and CDR2 SYDVKM. This CDR3 has 16 amino acids. Trimming cost V 7 bases and J 0 bases; bases outside gene matches: 8. The CDR3 DNA reads TGTGCCAGCACCCTGAGGGGGCAGGCGAACACCGGGGAGCTGTTTTTT. This translates into CASTLRGQANTGELFF.

The rearrangement uses TRBV5-4 and TRBJ2-1, with 10 bases fitting TRBD2. Trimming at V came to 4 bases and at J to 6 bases, leaving 7 bases not matched to a gene. CDR3 length: 15 amino acids. Germline V gene sequence: CDR1 SGHNT, CDR2 YYREEE (reference sequence). The CDR3 loop reads CASSPQREGPNEQFF. The CDR3 DNA follows: TGTGCCAGCAGCCCCCAGCGGGAGGGCCCCAATGAGCAGTTCTTC.

The V gene is TRBV4-1, the J gene TRBJ1-2; 8 bases map to TRBD1. Unmatched junction bases numbered 10, after V lost 0 bases and J lost 1 base. CDR1 and CDR2 (germline): MGHRA, YSYEKL. This CDR3 spans 18 amino acids. The CDR3 loop reads CASSQDSGQANFNYGYTF. CDR3 bases: TGCGCCAGCAGCCAAGATTCGGGACAGGCAAACTTTAACTATGGCTACACCTTC.

The chain is built from TRBV29-1 and TRBJ1-2; TRBD1 aligns across 8 bases. V lost 6 bases to trimming and J lost 5 bases; unmatched junction nucleotides: 5. The CDR3 length is 12 residues. Germline V gene lookup returns CDR1 SQVTM and CDR2 ANQGSEA. The CDR3 spells CSVRGQAYGYTF. CDR3 nucleotides: TGCAGCGTCCGGGGACAGGCATATGGCTACACCTTC.

The V gene is TRBV28, the J gene TRBJ2-3; 8 positions agree with TRBD2. Germline V gene lookup returns CDR1 MDHEN and CDR2 SYDVKM. CDR3 length: 15 residues. After removal of 7 bases from V and 6 bases from J, the junction contained 12 bases not matched to a gene. CDR3 nucleotide sequence: TGTGCCAGCACCCCCGCCCCGGGAGGGGAGGATACGCAGTATTTT. Translating it yields CASTPAPGGEDTQYF.

The chain employs TRBV7-9 and TRBJ2-3; 9 positions agree with TRBD2. The length of the CDR3 is 15 residues. Germline V gene sequence: CDR1 SEHNR, CDR2 FQNEAQ (reference sequence). The V gene end was trimmed by 5 bases and the J gene end by 2 bases; junction bases not matched to a gene: 5. Written as DNA, the CDR3 is TGTGCCAGCAGCCGCCTAGCGGGGTACACAGATACGCAGTATTTT. Translation: CASSRLAGYTDTQYF. The full variable domain, rest sourced from reference TRBV7-9 and TRBJ2-3, is DTGVSQNPRHKITKRGQNVTFRCDPISEHNRLYWYRQTLGQGPEFLTYFQNEAQLEKSRLLSDRFSAERPKGSFSTLEIQRTEQGDSAMYLCASSRLAGYTDTQYFGPGTRLTVL.

The chain joins TRBV5-8 to TRBJ1-5, with unresolved D. Germline V gene sequence: CDR1 SGHTS, CDR2 YDEGEE. The ends were cut back, 2 bases at V and 1 base at J, with 10 bases in the middle. This CDR3 has 15 residues. In DNA form, the CDR3 reads TGTGCCAGCAGCTTAGGGTACAGCAGCAATCAGCCCCAGCATTTT. It encodes CASSLGYSSNQPQHF. Full variable domain (rest looked up from reference TRBV5-8 and TRBJ1-5): EAGVTQSPTHLIKTRGQQATLRCSPISGHTSVYWYQQALGLGLQFLLWYDEGEERNRGNFPPRFSGRQFPNYSSELNVNALELEDSALYLCASSLGYSSNQPQHFGDGTRLSIL.

This chain links TRBV2 with TRBJ2-5, with no clear D. Germline V gene lookup returns CDR1 SNHLY and CDR2 FYNNEI. V lost 2 bases and J lost 2, with 9 bases in between. This CDR3 has 14 residues. The CDR3 loop reads CASSESWNQETQYF. The DNA of the CDR3 is TGTGCCAGCAGTGAATCTTGGAATCAAGAGACCCAGTACTTC.

This sequence joins TRBV15 and TRBJ2-7; 9 bases fit TRBD1. With V trimmed by 6 bases and J by 2 bases, 5 bases remained unmatched. CDR1 is LNHNV, CDR2 YYDKDF, per germline (reference sequence). CDR3 length: 14 amino acids. The chain's CDR3 is CATRRDRVAYEQYF. The DNA of the CDR3 is TGTGCCACCAGACGGGACAGGGTAGCCTACGAGCAGTACTTC. Drawing the rest from reference TRBV15 and TRBJ2-7, the complete variable domain is DAMVIQNPRYQVTQFGKPVTLSCSQTLNHNVMYWYQQKSSQAPKLLFHYYDKDFNNEADTPDNFQSRRPNTSFCFLDIRSPGLGDTAMYLCATRRDRVAYEQYFGPGTRLTVT.

The chain combines TRBV4-1 with TRBJ2-3; 8 bases are a match to TRBD2. The CDR3 is 16 residues long. Germline CDR1 is MGHRA and CDR2 is YSYEKL. V lost 6 bases to trimming and J lost 2 bases; unmatched junction nucleotides: 10. The CDR3 spells CASRRLGGGTTDTQYF. CDR3 nucleotides: TGCGCCAGCAGGCGGCTAGGCGGGGGGACCACAGATACGCAGTATTTT.

This chain uses TRBV7-3 with TRBJ2-1; D ambiguous. Germline V lookup: CDR1 SGHTA, CDR2 FQGTGA. The CDR3 length is 15 residues. V was cut by 5 bases and J by 3 bases, with 14 bases left in between. The CDR3 sequence: CASSPPGGRYNEQFF. CDR3 in DNA: TGTGCCAGCAGCCCGCCGGGCGGACGCTACAATGAGCAGTTCTTC.

The J gene is TRBJ2-7, the V gene TRBV19; D is unresolved. Germline values: CDR1 LNHDA, CDR2 SQIVND (reference sequence). The CDR3 has 11 amino acids. V was shortened by 2 bases and J by 5 bases, with 4 bases between the two germline ends. This chain's CDR3 is CASSIKDEQYF. The DNA for the CDR3 is TGTGCCAGTAGTATAAAAGACGAGCAGTACTTC.

V is TRBV28 and J is TRBJ2-2; D uncertain. V dropped 2 bases and J dropped 6 bases, with 7 bases sitting between them. There are 13 residues in the CDR3. Germline V gives CDR1 MDHEN, CDR2 SYDVKM. The CDR3 DNA is TGTGCCAGCAGTTTAGAGGCATCCGGGGAGCTGTTTTTT. It encodes CASSLEASGELFF.

The rearrangement joins TRBV6-1 to TRBJ1-3, with D hard to call. V lost 0 bases, J lost 0 bases, and 9 bases lay in between. CDR3 length: 16 residues. Germline CDR1 is MNHNS and CDR2 is SASEGT. The CDR3 reads CASSEAWTVSGNTIYF. The CDR3 DNA sequence: TGTGCCAGCAGTGAAGCGTGGACGGTCTCTGGAAACACCATATATTTT.

The chain joins TRBV29-1 to TRBJ2-3; D is undetermined. The CDR3 is 14 residues long. V was clipped by 4 bases and J by 2 bases, with 13 bases between them. CDR1 and CDR2 (germline): SQVTM, ANQGSEA. In nucleotides, the CDR3 is TGCAGCGTTGCGGCAGCTGCCCACACAGATACGCAGTATTTT. Translated: CSVAAAAHTDTQYF.

CDR3 in DNA: TGTGCGGGTGTGGGGGTGAGTTTCACCGGGGAGCTGTTTTTT. Translated, it gives CAGVGVSFTGELFF. The V gene is TRBV28, the J gene TRBJ2-2; either TRBD1 or TRBD2 may fit D (5 bases each). This CDR3 has 14 residues. Germline loops: CDR1 MDHEN, CDR2 SYDVKM.

J is TRBJ2-3 and V is TRBV2; 10 bases match TRBD1. This CDR3 is 16 amino acids long. Looked up from germline, CDR1 is SNHLY and CDR2 is FYNNEI. V gave up 2 bases and J gave up 6 bases; unmatched junction bases: 8. This CDR3 is CASSEFGTGERDTQYF. CDR3 bases: TGTGCCAGCAGTGAATTTGGGACAGGGGAGAGGGATACGCAGTATTTT.

This clone was seen just once. The rearrangement links TRBV27 to TRBJ2-3; a possible D gene is TRBD2 (5 bases). Trimming shortened V by 5 bases and J by 5 bases, and 14 bases separated the two germline ends. In germline, CDR1 is MNHEY, CDR2 SMNVEV (reference sequence). This CDR3 spans 14 amino acids. CDR3 in amino acids: CASSLFRGKDTQYF. As DNA, the CDR3 is TGTGCCAGCAGTCTCTTTCGGGGAAAAGATACGCAGTATTTT.